This record concerns one T cell receptor beta chain sequence. What it recognizes is unknown. The sample belongs to a study of T cells in Graves' hyperthyroidism and ophthalmopathy. Whole-study context: Blood was drawn when the patient was first diagnosed and still untreated. Study results and caveats: The model identified upcoming ophthalmopathy a median about six months ahead of onset. A 13 V-J model separated ophthalmopathy from stable hyperthyroidism. Also found in blood were most expanded thyroid clonotypes above 0.001.

V shed 5 bases and J shed 3 bases, with 11 bases lying between them. The CDR3 consists of 13 residues. There were TCR beta CDR3 regions amplified from RNA transcripts. The study used the HTBI primer set for a first-round RT-PCR of the TCR CDR3. One entry per CDR3 protein, called by TCRdb with MiXCR from the multiplex PCR reads. Of about 380,000 distinct CDR3 sequences in the sample, roughly 12% were seen once. The sequencing input was blood. J is TRBJ2-7 and V is TRBV12-3 or TRBV12-4; D is perhaps TRBD1 (5 bases). The receptor was derived from a man aged 25-45 years with Graves' hyperthyroidism that later progressed to Graves' ophthalmopathy. The CDR3 loop reads CASSRAGNYEQYF. DNA of the CDR3: TGTGCCAGCAGTCGGGCAGGGAACTACGAGCAGTACTTC.